Shown below are 28 T cell receptor beta chains from a single sample sequenced in a study of blood T cells in healthy people across ages. With a J-beta primer mix and a sample-barcoded 5' primer, a second PCR ran about 6 to 11 cycles. TCRdb re-called the 5' RACE reads through MiXCR, storing one row per CDR3 protein. The sample includes about 1.8 million distinct CDR3 sequences, less than 50% seen only once; the top ten take about 2.1%. The sample taken for sequencing was blood. The receptors originated from a woman in her thirties or forties in good health.

V gene TRBV20-1 combines with J gene TRBJ2-3; 7 bases align to TRBD2. Losses at the gene ends were 1 base for V and 6 bases for J; bases not matched to a gene: 4. The germline V gene encodes CDR1 DFQATT and CDR2 SNEGSKA (reference sequence). CDR3 length: 13 residues. CDR3 protein: CSARVTAGDTQYF. The CDR3 coding sequence is TGCAGTGCTAGAGTAACAGCGGGGGATACGCAGTATTTT.

The gene calls are TRBV20-1 and TRBJ1-6; D is undetermined. The germline V gene has CDR1 DFQATT and CDR2 SNEGSKA (reference sequence). This CDR3 has 15 amino acids. V was pared by 6 bases and J by 5 bases, with 17 bases between. CDR3 bases: TGCAGTGCCGGAGGGCCGACGGTGGATAATTCACCCCTCCACTTT. Translating gives CSAGGPTVDNSPLHF.

V usage is TRBV20-1 and J usage is TRBJ2-1; D gene uncertain. V was clipped by 2 bases and J by 8 bases, with 7 bases between them. The CDR3 runs to 11 residues. Germline CDR1 is DFQATT and CDR2 is SNEGSKA (reference sequence). The CDR3 DNA reads TGCAGTGCTAGAAACACGTATGAGCAGTTCTTC. Translation gives CSARNTYEQFF.

The V call is TRBV3-1, the J call TRBJ2-1; 8 bases align to TRBD2. Germline V gene sequence: CDR1 LGHDT, CDR2 YNNKEL (reference sequence). The CDR3 has 16 residues. J gave up 8 bases and V 0 bases, and 9 bases lay outside the gene matches. CDR3 nucleotides: TGTGCCAGCAGCCAAGATGAGGCGGGGGGCATGGATGAGCAGTTCTTC. Translation: CASSQDEAGGMDEQFF.

This clonotype was recorded a few times. The chain has TRBV4-3 and TRBJ2-7, with TRBD1 as a possible D gene (6 bases). Germline V lookup: CDR1 LGHNA, CDR2 YSLEER. Trimming removed 0 bases from V and 2 bases from J, with 11 bases in between. This CDR3 comprises 15 residues. Here the CDR3 DNA reads TGCGCCAGCAGCCAAGAGTCCCAGGGGCCCTACGAGCAGTACTTC. This encodes CASSQESQGPYEQYF.

J is TRBJ1-2 and V is TRBV6-6; 8 nucleotides agree with TRBD1. Germline V gene lookup returns CDR1 MNHNY and CDR2 SVGAGI (reference sequence). The CDR3 consists of 15 residues. V dropped 5 bases and J dropped 8; count of bases not matched to a gene: 13. The CDR3 loop is CASSLIGQGAGGYTF. In DNA form, the CDR3 reads TGTGCCAGCAGTCTGATTGGGCAGGGGGCGGGAGGCTACACCTTC.

The CDR3 reads CASSVTAKNTEAFF. The CDR3 nucleotides are TGCGCCAGCAGCGTGACAGCTAAGAACACTGAAGCTTTCTTT. The chain joins TRBV5-1 to TRBJ1-1; the D gene is possibly TRBD1 (5 bases). The germline V and J ends were trimmed by 4 bases and 1 base, with 11 bases remaining between them. Germline assignment: CDR1 SGHRS and CDR2 YFSETQ. The CDR3 has 14 residues.

Concerning this clonotype itself: At one of its ends the junction is not consistent with the germline gene, which may arise from a read error. The V and J genes are TRBV6-5 and TRBJ2-1; the match to TRBD2 covers 10 bases. This CDR3 has 14 amino acids. The germline V gene encodes CDR1 MNHEY and CDR2 SVGAGI. The CDR3 sequence is CASRYSGGSGEQFF. The CDR3 nucleotides read TGTGCGAGCAGGTATAGCGGGGGGAGTGGTGAGCAGTTCTTC.

The chain is built from TRBV27 and TRBJ2-7; 9 bases agree with TRBD1. Near its end, the DNA agrees better with TRBJ2-5, so the J call may be wrong. CDR1 is MNHEY and CDR2 is SMNVEV in the germline V gene (reference sequence). The CDR3 extends over 15 amino acids. DNA for the CDR3: TGTGCCAGCAGCCCGATGGGACAGGGAGTAGAGACCCAGTACTTC. Its translation: CASSPMGQGVETQYF.

This clonotype was seen a few times. This sequence joins TRBV21-1 and TRBJ1-2; the tabulated D call, TRBD1, remains unverified against the DNA. TRBV21-1 is shown as a pseudogene. The CDR3 is 15 residues long. The CDR3 coding sequence is TGTGCCAGCAGCAAAGGAGTCTGGGGCAACTATGGCTACACCTTC. Translation gives CASSKGVWGNYGYTF.

The J gene is TRBJ2-1, the V gene TRBV11-1; TRBD2 matches 8 bases. V trimming: 8 bases; J trimming: 7 bases; junction bases outside the gene matches: 10. Germline assignment: CDR1 SGHAT and CDR2 FQDESV (reference sequence). The CDR3 extends over 14 amino acids. As DNA, the CDR3 is TGTGCCAGCCGGGGGGGGGGCTGGGGGAATGAGCAGTTCTTC. This sequence encodes CASRGGGWGNEQFF.

V gene TRBV20-1 combines with J gene TRBJ2-5; the match to TRBD2 covers 9 bases. V lost 1 base, J lost 4 bases, and 7 bases stayed unmatched. Germline V CDR1 and CDR2: DFQATT, SNEGSKA (reference sequence). The CDR3 loop spans 15 amino acids. As DNA, the CDR3 is TGCAGTGCTAGAGTATTAGCGGGGGCGGGAGAGACCCAGTACTTC. Residues: CSARVLAGAGETQYF.

DNA for the CDR3: TGTGCCAGCACCTATCGGGGGGACCTCTACAATGAGCAGTTCTTC. Residues: CASTYRGDLYNEQFF. The chain is built from TRBV6-1 and TRBJ2-1, with 7 positions matching TRBD2. Germline V gene lookup returns CDR1 MNHNS and CDR2 SASEGT. The CDR3 sequence is 15 residues long. The ends lost 7 bases at V and 3 bases at J; junction bases unmatched: 9.

The rearrangement uses TRBV11-1 and TRBJ1-2; 8 positions match TRBD1. The CDR3 spans 15 residues. J was trimmed by 5 bases and V by 6 bases; bases with no gene match: 11. Germline CDR1 SGHAT, CDR2 FQDESV (reference sequence). This CDR3 is CASSPRDRPFYGYTF. CDR3 nucleotide sequence: TGTGCCAGCAGTCCCCGGGACAGGCCTTTTTATGGCTACACCTTC.

CDR3 sequence reads: CASSLSTGLANSPLHF. In DNA, the CDR3 is TGCGCCAGCAGCTTGTCGACAGGCCTTGCTAATTCACCCCTCCACTTT. The chain links TRBV5-1 to TRBJ1-6, with a weak D call TRBD1 (6 bases). The CDR3 totals 16 residues. V lost 1 base and J 6 bases, leaving 14 bases between the germline ends. Germline V gives CDR1 SGHRS, CDR2 YFSETQ.

The CDR3: CASSPTGLAGAYNEQFF. The CDR3 nucleotides are TGTGCCAGCAGCCCGACGGGACTAGCGGGGGCCTACAATGAGCAGTTCTTC. The chain joins TRBV7-2 to TRBJ2-1; 14 bases agree with TRBD2. Trimming took 5 bases from V and 2 from J; bases not matched to a gene: 5. Germline V gene sequence: CDR1 SGHTA, CDR2 FQGNSA. The CDR3 spans 17 residues.

This rearrangement joins TRBV11-2 to TRBJ2-6; D may match TRBD1 or TRBD2 (6 bases each). Germline V gene sequence: CDR1 SGHAT, CDR2 FQNNGV. The CDR3 has 22 amino acids. Between the trimmed V and J ends, which lost 1 base and 0 bases, there was a span of 25 bases. DNA of the CDR3: TGTGCCAGCAGCTTAGGCCCCTTTGGGACGGGGGACACTCACTCTGGGGCCAACGTCCTGACTTTC. This encodes CASSLGPFGTGDTHSGANVLTF.

The chain joins TRBV20-1 to TRBJ2-7, with D unresolved. CDR1 is DFQATT, CDR2 SNEGSKA, per germline (reference sequence). CDR3 length: 13 amino acids. V was pared by 0 bases and J by 1 base, with 7 bases between. In DNA form, the CDR3 reads TGCAGTGCTAGAGACGAACAGTCCTACGAGCAGTACTTC. Encoded protein: CSARDEQSYEQYF.

The sample holds a few counts of this clonotype. The chain uses TRBV20-1 and TRBJ1-1, with 7 bases identical to TRBD1. J was trimmed by 3 bases and V by 1 base; bases with no gene match: 5. The CDR3 extends over 14 amino acids. Germline V gene sequence: CDR1 DFQATT, CDR2 SNEGSKA (reference sequence). The CDR3 reads CSARGGRGYTEAFF. Here the CDR3 DNA reads TGCAGTGCTAGAGGAGGCAGGGGGTACACTGAAGCTTTCTTT.

The chain employs TRBV27 and TRBJ2-4, with 7 bases identical to TRBD1. This CDR3 contains 13 residues. The germline V gene has CDR1 MNHEY and CDR2 SMNVEV (reference sequence). V lost 2 bases and J lost 13; bases outside the gene matches: 8. The CDR3 DNA follows: TGTGCCAGCAGTTTAGATCGGACGACAGGGCAGTACTTC. It is translated as CASSLDRTTGQYF.

This sequence joins TRBV20-1 and TRBJ1-2; D is uncertain. There are 12 residues in the CDR3. Trimming stripped 4 bases from V and 8 bases from J, with 14 bases between. Germline CDR1 reads DFQATT; CDR2 reads SNEGSKA (reference sequence). CDR3: CSATSPGDGYTF. DNA of the CDR3: TGCAGTGCTACTTCTCCAGGAGACGGCTACACCTTC.

This clonotype was seen only once. The gene calls are TRBV27 and TRBJ1-1; the match to TRBD1 covers 11 bases. This CDR3 region has 17 residues. V shed 5 bases, J shed 1 base, and the junction held 9 bases outside the gene matches. Germline lookup yields CDR1 MNHEY and CDR2 SMNVEV (reference sequence). CDR3 DNA sequence: TGTGCCAGCAGTCGGAAGGACAGGGGGCTTCGGAACACTGAAGCTTTCTTT. It translates to CASSRKDRGLRNTEAFF.

The chain employs TRBV7-3 and TRBJ2-5; 13 bases match TRBD2. V lost 3 bases and J lost 0; bases outside the gene matches: 4. Germline loops: CDR1 SGHTA, CDR2 FQGTGA. The CDR3 spans 17 residues. The chain's CDR3 is CASSLGLAGSNQETQYF. The CDR3, as DNA: TGTGCCAGCAGCTTGGGACTAGCGGGGTCAAACCAAGAGACCCAGTACTTC.

The V gene is TRBV4-2, the J gene TRBJ2-7, with 7 bases fitting TRBD1. The V segment lost 1 base and the J segment 0 bases; nucleotides outside the gene matches: 6. CDR3 size: 16 residues. CDR1 and CDR2 from the germline V gene are LGHNA and YNFKEQ. CDR3 sequence reads: CASSQGQGLGSYEQYF. The CDR3 DNA is TGTGCCAGCAGCCAAGGACAGGGATTGGGCTCCTACGAGCAGTACTTC.

This clonotype was picked up a small number of times. V usage is TRBV13 and J usage is TRBJ2-7; no reliable D call. The length of the CDR3 is 16 residues. Per germline, CDR1 PRHDT and CDR2 FYEKMQ (reference sequence). The ends were cut back, 5 bases at V and 0 bases at J, with 17 bases in the middle. CDR3 residues: CASSPPIGLSSYEQYF. The CDR3 DNA follows: TGTGCCAGCAGCCCCCCCATTGGGCTTAGCTCCTACGAGCAGTACTTC.

This chain's CDR3 is CASSLATSGVQEAQYF. The CDR3 region has the DNA TGTGCCAGCAGCCTCGCTACTAGCGGGGTGCAAGAGGCCCAGTACTTC. The chain combines TRBV7-9 with TRBJ2-7; 10 bases align to TRBD2. Looked up from germline, CDR1 is SEHNR and CDR2 is FQNEAQ (reference sequence). J was trimmed by 10 bases and V by 5 bases; bases with no gene match: 17. The CDR3 is 16 residues long.

This clonotype appeared a few times. CDR3 sequence: CASNRQGGFNEQFF. The CDR3 region has the DNA TGTGCCAGCAACCGACAGGGGGGCTTTAATGAGCAGTTCTTC. The rearrangement uses TRBV12-3 or TRBV12-4 and TRBJ2-1; 9 positions match TRBD1. This CDR3 region has 14 residues. With V trimmed by 7 bases and J by 7 bases, 8 bases remained unmatched.

The V call is TRBV4-2, the J call TRBJ1-5, with unresolved D. Looked up from germline, CDR1 is LGHNA and CDR2 is YNFKEQ. The CDR3 spans 15 residues. Deletions cut 4 bases from V and 2 bases from J, with 12 bases between. The CDR3 reads CASSLGGKGNQPQHF. CDR3 sequence (DNA): TGTGCCAGCAGCCTCGGAGGAAAGGGCAATCAGCCCCAGCATTTT.